One sample yielded the 16 T cell receptor beta chains listed below, sequenced in a study of shared clonotypes between healthy human individuals. Profiling relied on immunoSEQ multiplex PCR, and the TCRdb table lists in-frame clones only, not all of them. The sample includes hundreds of thousands of clones, roughly 96% of them seen just once. Sample: memory CD8+ T cells sorted from blood. Described subset: CD45RO+ cells pooled with CCR7-negative TemRA cells. The receptors stem from a man aged 25-40 years in good health.

This sequence joins TRBV6-6 and TRBJ2-5; 10 nucleotides agree with TRBD2. From germline, CDR1 is MNHNY and CDR2 SVGAGI (reference sequence). The CDR3 spans 15 residues. V lost 7 bases to trimming and J lost 4 bases; unmatched junction nucleotides: 9. The CDR3 nucleotides are TGTGCCAGCATCAGGACAATAGCGGGAGGAGAGACCCAGTACTTC. Its translation is CASIRTIAGGETQYF.

The chain joins TRBV14 to TRBJ2-2; 8 positions agree with TRBD2. Germline CDR1 reads SGHDN; CDR2 reads FVKESK. V lost 4 bases and J lost 4; bases outside the gene matches: 14. The CDR3 runs to 18 residues. The CDR3 coding sequence is TGTGCCAGCAGCCCCCTGGGACTAGGAACGGCAGCCACCGGGGAGCTGTTTTTT. It codes for CASSPLGLGTAATGELFF.

DNA of the CDR3: TGTGCCTGGGGAAGACAGTTAGGGAATTTATGGTACACTGAAGCTTTCTTT. Protein: CAWGRQLGNLWYTEAFF. This chain joins TRBV30 and TRBJ1-1, with TRBD1 as a possible D gene (5 bases). Germline assignment: CDR1 GTSNPN and CDR2 SVGIG (reference sequence). CDR3 length equals 17 residues. Trimming pared 5 bases from V and 3 bases from J, leaving 25 bases between.

This clone was observed a single time. CDR3 residues: CASSYWQGVYEQYF. As DNA, the CDR3 is TGTGCCAGCAGTTACTGGCAGGGGGTCTACGAGCAGTACTTC. The genes are TRBV6-6 and TRBJ2-7; 7 bases line up with TRBD1. Per germline, CDR1 MNHNY and CDR2 SVGAGI (reference sequence). V was pared by 1 base and J by 3 bases, with 3 bases of the junction left unmatched. The CDR3 runs 14 residues.

The rearrangement links TRBV18 to TRBJ1-1; a possible D gene is TRBD1 (6 bases). From germline, CDR1 is KGHSH and CDR2 LQKENI. This CDR3 comprises 15 residues. With 3 bases removed from V and 6 bases from J, the gap between germline ends came to 17 bases. CDR3 coding DNA: TGTGCCAGCTCACCTCGCGGGGGCGGGAAGCCTGAAGCTTTCTTT. Translating it yields CASSPRGGGKPEAFF. Drawing the rest from reference TRBV18 and TRBJ1-1, the complete variable domain is NAGVMQNPRHLVRRRGQEARLRCSPMKGHSHVYWYRQLPEEGLKFMVYLQKENIIDESGMPKERFSAEFPKEGPSILRIQQVVRGDSAAYFCASSPRGGGKPEAFFGQGTRLTVV.

V is TRBV7-8 and J is TRBJ2-5; 14 positions agree with TRBD2. Looked up from germline, CDR1 is SGHVS and CDR2 is FQNEAQ. CDR3 length: 16 amino acids. The J segment lost 5 bases and the V segment lost 3 bases, leaving 5 bases of the junction unmatched. The CDR3 loop is CASSLGLAGVRETQYF. The CDR3 bases are TGTGCCAGCAGCTTGGGACTAGCGGGAGTGAGGGAGACCCAGTACTTC. Together with reference TRBV7-8 and TRBJ2-5, the CDR3 gives the full variable domain: GAGVSQSPRYKVAKRGQDVALRCDPISGHVSLFWYQQALGQGPEFLTYFQNEAQLDKSGLPSDRFFAERPEGSVSTLKIQRTQQEDSAVYLCASSLGLAGVRETQYFGPGTRLLVL.

This chain links TRBV25-1 with TRBJ1-5; D remains ambiguous. Germline CDR1 MGHDK, CDR2 SYGVNS. Trimming removed 2 bases at V and 2 bases at J, with 13 bases between. The CDR3 loop spans 16 amino acids. CDR3 nucleotide sequence: TGTGCCAGCAGTGAAATTAGGAGCCAGGGCAATCAGCCCCAGCATTTT. Its translation: CASSEIRSQGNQPQHF.

The chain recombines TRBV4-1 with TRBJ2-7, with TRBD2 identical over 10 bases. V lost 0 bases to trimming and J lost 4 bases; unmatched junction nucleotides: 9. The CDR3 extends over 17 amino acids. Per the germline V gene, CDR1 is MGHRA and CDR2 is YSYEKL. CDR3 sequence: CASSQDLTSGIRYEQYF. As DNA, the CDR3 is TGCGCCAGCAGCCAAGATCTTACTAGCGGGATAAGGTACGAGCAGTACTTC.

The V call is TRBV29-1, the J call TRBJ2-2; TRBD1 is a possible D gene (5 bases). V lost 0 bases and J lost 12, with 20 bases in between. In germline, CDR1 is SQVTM, CDR2 ANQGSEA. The length of the CDR3 is 15 residues. CDR3 sequence reads: CSVEDRGQVAGKLFF. DNA of the CDR3: TGCAGCGTTGAAGATAGGGGCCAGGTGGCCGGAAAGCTGTTTTTT.

J is TRBJ1-1 and V is TRBV5-4; D possibly corresponds to TRBD1 (6 bases). CDR1 is SGHNT and CDR2 is YYREEE in the germline V gene (reference sequence). The CDR3 has 14 residues. The V end lost 1 base, the J end lost 2 bases, and 9 bases lay between the germline ends. CDR3 region: CASSLNRANTEAFF. CDR3 in DNA: TGTGCCAGCAGCTTGAACAGGGCCAACACTGAAGCTTTCTTT.

The chain couples TRBV20-1 to TRBJ2-1, with 7 bases identical to TRBD2. The J segment lost 7 bases and the V segment lost 8 bases, leaving 5 bases of the junction unmatched. The germline CDR1 and CDR2 sequences are DFQATT and SNEGSKA (reference sequence). The CDR3 length is 11 residues. CDR3 sequence (DNA): TGCAGTCCGGGAGGCTCGAATGAGCAGTTCTTC. It codes for CSPGGSNEQFF.

The chain has TRBV28 and TRBJ2-7, with 10 positions matching TRBD2. The length of the CDR3 is 16 residues. Germline CDR1 MDHEN, CDR2 SYDVKM. Germline trimming cut 3 bases from V and 6 bases from J; bases unmatched to any gene: 11. CDR3 DNA sequence: TGTGCCAGCAGTTTTGACCCAGCGGGAGGGCCGCGCGAGCAGTACTTC. Amino acids: CASSFDPAGGPREQYF.

The chain employs TRBV14 and TRBJ1-4; D perhaps matches TRBD1 (5 bases). The CDR3 is 18 residues long. The V end lost 0 bases, the J end lost 4 bases, and 18 bases lay between the germline ends. Germline V gene data show CDR1 as SGHDN and CDR2 as FVKESK. The CDR3 nucleotides are TGTGCCAGCAGCCAAGATATCCAGGGCCGAAGACATAATGAAAAACTGTTTTTT. Translation: CASSQDIQGRRHNEKLFF.

The rearrangement uses TRBV7-6 and TRBJ2-1; tentative D call: TRBD1 (5 bases). This CDR3 region has 15 residues. Germline loops: CDR1 SGHVS, CDR2 FNYEAQ. Deletions cut 1 base from V and 4 bases from J, with 11 bases between. The CDR3 protein is CASSLVGASYNEQFF. CDR3 nucleotide sequence: TGTGCCAGCAGCTTAGTAGGGGCCTCTTACAATGAGCAGTTCTTC.

The CDR3 DNA sequence: TGTGCCAGCAGTGGCGCGGCCGGCCCAGATACGCAGTATTTT. As protein: CASSGAAGPDTQYF. The chain joins TRBV27 to TRBJ2-3; D gene unclear. The germline V and J ends were trimmed by 5 bases and 4 bases, with 13 bases remaining between them. The CDR3 sequence is 14 residues long. Germline lookup yields CDR1 MNHEY and CDR2 SMNVEV (reference sequence).

V usage is TRBV10-2 and J usage is TRBJ2-7; the D gene is possibly TRBD1 (6 bases). Deletions cut 10 bases from V and 4 bases from J, with 17 bases between. The CDR3 length is 13 residues. Germline loops: CDR1 WSHSY, CDR2 SAAADI. CDR3 bases: TGCGCCACAACGGCCGGGACACCTTACGAGCAGTACTTC. Its translation: CATTAGTPYEQYF.